This T cell receptor (beta chain) was found in a study of OX40 agonist ivuxolimab in advanced cancers. Overall study: Treatment of patients was with ivuxolimab, an agonistic anti-OX40 (CD134) antibody. People who had prior anti-PD-1, anti-PD-L1 or anti-CTLA-4 therapy could take part, and less than 50% had some. Study-level findings and limits: There was clonal expansion of CD4+ and CD8+ blood T cells by week 6 at 0.1 to 3.0 mg/kg.

On this clone: Antigen: not known.

Individuals having autoimmune disease history or systemic immunosuppression were not enrolled. CDR3 length: 15 residues. The V end was cut by 2 bases, the J end by 1 base, with 9 bases between. Germline V gene sequence: CDR1 SNHLY, CDR2 FYNNEI. Produced via immunoSEQ multiplex PCR; TCRdb's table is partial and in-frame only. The data hold roughly 56,000 clones, with less than 90% observed a single time. The specimen comprised CD4+ or CD8+ T cells sorted from blood, sampled in a trial of the OX40 agonist ivuxolimab. This receptor was taken from an adult with an advanced solid tumor such as melanoma, head and neck, liver or kidney cancer. The rearrangement links TRBV2 to TRBJ1-5; D is undetermined. CDR3 amino acids: CASSERRVSNQPQHF. Here the CDR3 DNA reads TGTGCCAGCAGTGAACGGAGGGTGAGCAATCAGCCCCAGCATTTT.